These 30 T cell receptor beta chains were all obtained from the same sample, sequenced in a study of T cells in Graves' hyperthyroidism and ophthalmopathy. RNA transcripts were the template for amplifying TCR beta CDR3 regions. HTBI primers were the set used in a first-round RT-PCR of the TCR CDR3. TCRdb redid the calling of the multiplex PCR reads with MiXCR, one entry per CDR3 protein. The repertoire includes roughly 570,000 distinct CDR3 sequences, under 60% of them detected once, and around 7.7% sits in the top ten. The specimen was peripheral blood or thyroid tissue (not recorded which). The receptors here all came from a young woman with Graves' hyperthyroidism.

This chain links TRBV12-3 or TRBV12-4 with TRBJ2-7; TRBD2 agrees at 11 bases. Trimming at V came to 2 bases and at J to 9 bases, leaving 15 bases not matched to a gene. This CDR3 has 17 residues. CDR3 sequence (DNA): TGTGCCAGCAGTTTAAGTGAAAAGGGACTAGCGGAGGCGGGGCAGTACTTC. Its protein is CASSLSEKGLAEAGQYF.

The rearrangement links TRBV7-2 to TRBJ2-5; no reliable D call. The ends were cut back, 11 bases at V and 5 bases at J, with 21 bases in the middle. The germline V gene has CDR1 SGHTA and CDR2 FQGNSA. The CDR3 extends over 14 amino acids. For the CDR3, the DNA is TGTGCCCACCAGACCCGACGAGCGATGGAGACCCAGTACTTC. This codes for CAHQTRRAMETQYF.

The J gene is TRBJ2-7, the V gene TRBV10-3; TRBD1 agrees at 12 bases. The CDR3 runs to 17 residues. Unmatched junction bases numbered 10, after V lost 3 bases and J lost 4 bases. Germline values: CDR1 ENHRY, CDR2 SYGVKD. CDR3 sequence (DNA): TGTGCCATCAGTGACTATAGCGGGACAGGGGGCGTATACGAGCAGTACTTC. This sequence encodes CAISDYSGTGGVYEQYF.

V usage is TRBV29-1 and J usage is TRBJ2-7; TRBD1 might be the D (5 bases). Trimming took off 6 bases at V and 1 base at J, with 10 bases between the two ends. This CDR3 has 12 residues. Germline CDR1 is SQVTM and CDR2 is ANQGSEA. The CDR3 sequence is CSVGVTSYEQYF. DNA of the CDR3: TGCAGCGTAGGGGTTACGTCCTACGAGCAGTACTTC.

The chain couples TRBV29-1 to TRBJ1-5, with D unresolved. Germline V gene data show CDR1 as SQVTM and CDR2 as ANQGSEA. V was clipped by 5 bases and J by 11 bases, with 22 bases between them. There are 14 residues in the CDR3. CDR3 in DNA: TGCAGCGTTCTAAGGCGGGATAGCCAAGAGACCCAGCATTTT. Encoded protein: CSVLRRDSQETQHF.

This clonotype showed up many times. The chain recombines TRBV7-9 with TRBJ2-2; D perhaps matches TRBD1 (6 bases). With 5 bases removed from V and 5 bases from J, the gap between germline ends came to 18 bases. CDR3 size: 16 residues. Germline CDR1 is SEHNR and CDR2 is FQNEAQ (reference sequence). CDR3 residues: CASSARTALSTGELFF. The CDR3 nucleotides read TGTGCCAGCAGCGCGAGGACAGCCCTCTCTACCGGGGAGCTGTTTTTT.

This clonotype was detected a few times. The V and J genes are TRBV29-1 and TRBJ1-5, with D perhaps TRBD1 (6 bases). The CDR3 is 17 residues long. Germline values: CDR1 SQVTM, CDR2 ANQGSEA. The ends were cut back, 0 bases at V and 11 bases at J, with 26 bases in the middle. CDR3 nucleotide sequence: TGCAGCGTTGAAGAGATGGGGTTAGAGGGGGGAGGAGAGACCCAGCATTTT. Translating gives CSVEEMGLEGGGETQHF.

This rearrangement joins TRBV6-4 to TRBJ2-2; the D gene could be TRBD1 or TRBD2 (5 bases each). V lost 0 bases and J lost 1, with 9 bases in between. This CDR3 comprises 16 residues. Per the germline V gene, CDR1 is MRHNA and CDR2 is SNTAGT. The CDR3 loop reads CASSDSIGGNTGELFF. Written as DNA, the CDR3 is TGTGCCAGCAGTGACTCGATTGGGGGGAACACCGGGGAGCTGTTTTTT.

As for this clonotype: An end of the junction does not agree with germline; a read error may underlie this. V usage is TRBV29-1 and J usage is TRBJ1-5; no clear D gene. CDR3 length: 14 amino acids. In germline, CDR1 is SQVTM, CDR2 ANQGSEA. In DNA, the CDR3 is TGCAGCGCCCCCGGGGTCCGATACAATGAGCCCCAGCATTTT. Protein product: CSAPGVRYNEPQHF.

The chain is built from TRBV6-1 and TRBJ1-1; tentative D call: TRBD1 (6 bases). Germline V lookup: CDR1 MNHNS, CDR2 SASEGT. This CDR3 is built from 15 residues. V was clipped by 1 base and J by 3 bases, with 12 bases between them. Here the CDR3 DNA reads TGTGCCAGCAGTGAAGATGCAGGGGACTACACTGAAGCTTTCTTT. Its protein is CASSEDAGDYTEAFF.

The chain joins TRBV20-1 to TRBJ1-5, with D perhaps TRBD1 (6 bases). This CDR3 is 14 amino acids long. Trimming took off 1 base at V and 11 bases at J, with 18 bases between the two ends. Germline V CDR1 and CDR2: DFQATT, SNEGSKA (reference sequence). The CDR3 reads CSARAGGGQETQHF. For the CDR3, the DNA is TGCAGTGCTAGAGCGGGAGGGGGGCAAGAGACCCAGCATTTT.

Notes on this clonotype: A junction end diverges from the germline sequence, so it may reflect a read error. The gene calls are TRBV7-3 and TRBJ2-3; D not certain. Germline V CDR1 and CDR2: SGHTA, FQGTGA. The CDR3 is 14 residues long. The CDR3 protein is CASSSPTGTDTQYF. The CDR3 nucleotides read TGCGCCAGCAGCTCCCCGACTGGCACAGATACGCAGTATTTT.

The CDR3 reads CASSLREAGIQPQHF. The CDR3 region has the DNA TGTGCCAGCAGCTTGAGAGAGGCAGGGATTCAGCCCCAGCATTTT. The rearrangement links TRBV5-6 to TRBJ1-5; tentatively, D is TRBD1 (5 bases). The CDR3 runs to 15 residues. Germline values: CDR1 SGHDT, CDR2 YYEEEE. Deletions cut 1 base from V and 6 bases from J, with 14 bases between.

This clonotype was picked up many times. The V and J genes are TRBV4-1 and TRBJ1-5, with 10 positions matching TRBD1. Germline loops: CDR1 MGHRA, CDR2 YSYEKL. V gave up 2 bases and J gave up 6 bases; unmatched junction bases: 4. The CDR3 spans 15 residues. CDR3 protein: CASSQTGQGGQPQHF. The CDR3 coding sequence is TGCGCCAGCAGCCAAACCGGACAGGGGGGTCAGCCCCAGCATTTT.

The CDR3 spells CSASERGTYAYEQYF. The CDR3 coding sequence is TGCAGTGCTTCCGAACGCGGGACCTATGCCTACGAGCAGTACTTC. The V gene is TRBV29-1, the J gene TRBJ2-7, with TRBD2 as a possible D gene (6 bases). Germline V lookup: CDR1 SQVTM, CDR2 ANQGSEA. This CDR3 has 15 amino acids.

This clonotype was recorded a few times. The chain uses TRBV6-5 and TRBJ1-5, with 7 bases fitting TRBD1. The V and J ends lost 6 bases and 5 bases, in that order; junction bases with no gene match: 10. This CDR3 has 15 amino acids. Germline V gives CDR1 MNHEY, CDR2 SVGAGI. CDR3 nucleotide sequence: TGTGCCAGCAGCGCCCGGGGACAGCCCTATCAGCCCCAGCATTTT. Amino acid sequence: CASSARGQPYQPQHF.

This clonotype has only a few counts. The chain has TRBV9 and TRBJ1-4; D gene unclear. Germline V lookup: CDR1 SGDLS, CDR2 YYNGEE. The V end was cut by 0 bases, the J end by 3 bases, with 9 bases between. The CDR3 consists of 15 residues. The CDR3 DNA is TGTGCCAGCAGCGTAGGTGGGAGCTCTAATGAAAAACTGTTTTTT. Its translation: CASSVGGSSNEKLFF.

Points on this clonotype: Germline and junction disagree at one end, which may indicate a read error. The chain employs TRBV7-9 and TRBJ1-3, with D hard to call. The germline V gene encodes CDR1 SEHNR and CDR2 FQNEAQ (reference sequence). This CDR3 has 14 residues. CDR3 DNA: TGTGCCAGCAGCTTTTTCAGCTCTGCAAACACCATATATTTT. This sequence encodes CASSFFSSANTIYF.

This clonotype was observed at least ten times. V usage is TRBV27 and J usage is TRBJ2-7, with 9 positions matching TRBD2. This CDR3 is 15 amino acids long. The V and J ends lost 6 bases and 3 bases, in that order; junction bases with no gene match: 9. Per the germline V gene, CDR1 is MNHEY and CDR2 is SMNVEV (reference sequence). CDR3 in amino acids: CASSLRREGLYEQYF. In DNA form, the CDR3 reads TGTGCCAGCAGCTTACGGCGGGAGGGCCTCTACGAGCAGTACTTC.

This clonotype was counted at least ten times. The rearrangement links TRBV19 to TRBJ1-4; D not resolved. Trimming pared 4 bases from V and 4 bases from J, leaving 4 bases between. The CDR3 is made up of 12 amino acids. Germline loops: CDR1 LNHDA, CDR2 SQIVND (reference sequence). This chain's CDR3 is CASSRFNEKLFF. The CDR3 DNA is TGTGCCAGTAGTAGGTTTAATGAAAAACTGTTTTTT.

This clonotype was recorded at least ten times. V is TRBV19 and J is TRBJ2-7; 7 bases match TRBD2. The CDR3 extends over 16 amino acids. V lost 6 bases to trimming and J lost 0 bases; unmatched junction nucleotides: 11. Germline V lookup: CDR1 LNHDA, CDR2 SQIVND (reference sequence). CDR3 nucleotide sequence: TGTGCCAGTAGCGCCGGGGTAGCGGGCCTCTCCTACGAGCAGTACTTC. This codes for CASSAGVAGLSYEQYF.

In this sample, this clonotype turned up many times. This sequence joins TRBV5-6 and TRBJ2-7; TRBD1 aligns across 7 bases. The germline V gene encodes CDR1 SGHDT and CDR2 YYEEEE. V lost 2 bases and J lost 4; bases outside the gene matches: 9. The CDR3 totals 15 residues. The CDR3 sequence is CASSFSDRYDYEQYF. The DNA for the CDR3 is TGTGCCAGCAGCTTTTCGGACAGGTACGATTACGAGCAGTACTTC. Together with reference TRBV5-6 and TRBJ2-7, the CDR3 gives the full variable domain: DAGVTQSPTHLIKTRGQQVTLRCSPKSGHDTVSWYQQALGQGPQFIFQYYEEEERQRGNFPDRFSGHQFPNYSSELNVNALLLGDSALYLCASSFSDRYDYEQYFGPGTRLTVT.

This clonotype occurred many times. The chain combines TRBV10-3 with TRBJ2-3; 15 bases map to TRBD2. The CDR3 has 16 residues. Germline-derived CDR1 and CDR2 are ENHRY and SYGVKD. Trimming took 6 bases from V and 6 from J; bases not matched to a gene: 7. CDR3 sequence reads: CAIRQGLAGGEDTQYF. The CDR3, as DNA: TGTGCCATCAGACAAGGACTAGCGGGAGGGGAGGATACGCAGTATTTT.

V is TRBV20-1 and J is TRBJ2-7, with D perhaps matching TRBD2 (6 bases). V lost 3 bases and J lost 3, with 24 bases in between. This CDR3 spans 17 amino acids. Germline V gene lookup returns CDR1 DFQATT and CDR2 SNEGSKA (reference sequence). The chain's CDR3 is CSASDEFGGELDYEQYF. CDR3 coding DNA: TGCAGTGCTAGTGACGAGTTCGGCGGGGAGCTTGACTACGAGCAGTACTTC.

The chain has TRBV27 and TRBJ2-7; TRBD1 agrees at 8 bases. The CDR3 sequence is 16 residues long. Germline values: CDR1 MNHEY, CDR2 SMNVEV (reference sequence). The V segment lost 5 bases and the J segment 2 bases; nucleotides outside the gene matches: 11. CDR3 in amino acids: CASSNRDRSTAYEQYF. The DNA of the CDR3 is TGTGCCAGCAGTAACCGGGACAGGAGCACAGCCTACGAGCAGTACTTC.

The chain carries TRBV29-1 and TRBJ1-2, with TRBD1 identical over 10 bases. Per the germline V gene, CDR1 is SQVTM and CDR2 is ANQGSEA. V shed 6 bases and J 4 bases; nucleotides not matched to a gene: 8. The CDR3 has 14 amino acids. The CDR3, as DNA: TGCAGCGTAACCGGACAGGGGGACGGCTATGGCTACACCTTC. Translation gives CSVTGQGDGYGYTF.

The V call is TRBV29-1, the J call TRBJ1-4, with D possibly TRBD1 on 6 matching bases. CDR3 length: 13 amino acids. Trimming removed 8 bases at V and 6 bases at J, with 16 bases between. CDR1 SQVTM and CDR2 ANQGSEA come from the germline V gene. CDR3 DNA: TGCAGCTTAGGGGGGCAGGTTGATGAAAAACTGTTTTTT. It specifies CSLGGQVDEKLFF.

V usage is TRBV20-1 and J usage is TRBJ2-7; 7 bases align to TRBD2. The CDR3 loop spans 13 amino acids. Germline CDR1 and CDR2: DFQATT and SNEGSKA (reference sequence). The V and J ends lost 3 bases and 5 bases, in that order; junction bases with no gene match: 7. The CDR3 sequence is CSARVVAGHEQYF. The CDR3 DNA reads TGCAGTGCTAGGGTGGTAGCGGGCCACGAGCAGTACTTC.

This clonotype was recorded at least ten times. The V gene is TRBV7-9, the J gene TRBJ1-1; no definite D call. V dropped 1 base and J dropped 5 bases, with 17 bases sitting between them. Germline V gene sequence: CDR1 SEHNR, CDR2 FQNEAQ (reference sequence). The CDR3 consists of 16 residues. The CDR3 loop is CASSLGSTGKKTEAFF. The CDR3 region has the DNA TGTGCCAGCAGCTTAGGATCTACCGGGAAAAAAACTGAAGCTTTCTTT. Full variable domain (outside the CDR3, taken from reference TRBV7-9 and TRBJ1-1): DTGVSQNPRHKITKRGQNVTFRCDPISEHNRLYWYRQTLGQGPEFLTYFQNEAQLEKSRLLSDRFSAERPKGSFSTLEIQRTEQGDSAMYLCASSLGSTGKKTEAFFGQGTRLTVV.

The chain uses TRBV7-2 and TRBJ1-6; D not resolved. Trimming shortened V by 1 base and J by 6 bases, and 10 bases separated the two germline ends. The CDR3 loop spans 15 amino acids. Germline V gives CDR1 SGHTA, CDR2 FQGNSA. DNA of the CDR3: TGTGCCAGCAGCTTAGGGCTTAGAGGTAATTCACCCCTCCACTTT. This gives the protein CASSLGLRGNSPLHF.